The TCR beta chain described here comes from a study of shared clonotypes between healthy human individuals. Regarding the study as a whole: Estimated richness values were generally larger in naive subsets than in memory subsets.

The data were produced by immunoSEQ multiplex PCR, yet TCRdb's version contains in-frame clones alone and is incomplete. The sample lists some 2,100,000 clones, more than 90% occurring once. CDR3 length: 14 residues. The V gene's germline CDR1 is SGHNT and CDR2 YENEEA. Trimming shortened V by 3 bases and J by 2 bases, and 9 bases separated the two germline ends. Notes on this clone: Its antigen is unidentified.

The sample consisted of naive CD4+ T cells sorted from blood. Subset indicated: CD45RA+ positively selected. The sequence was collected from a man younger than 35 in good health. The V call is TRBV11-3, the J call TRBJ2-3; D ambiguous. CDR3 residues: CASSFSYDTDTQYF. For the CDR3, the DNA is TGTGCCAGCAGCTTTTCCTATGACACAGATACGCAGTATTTT.